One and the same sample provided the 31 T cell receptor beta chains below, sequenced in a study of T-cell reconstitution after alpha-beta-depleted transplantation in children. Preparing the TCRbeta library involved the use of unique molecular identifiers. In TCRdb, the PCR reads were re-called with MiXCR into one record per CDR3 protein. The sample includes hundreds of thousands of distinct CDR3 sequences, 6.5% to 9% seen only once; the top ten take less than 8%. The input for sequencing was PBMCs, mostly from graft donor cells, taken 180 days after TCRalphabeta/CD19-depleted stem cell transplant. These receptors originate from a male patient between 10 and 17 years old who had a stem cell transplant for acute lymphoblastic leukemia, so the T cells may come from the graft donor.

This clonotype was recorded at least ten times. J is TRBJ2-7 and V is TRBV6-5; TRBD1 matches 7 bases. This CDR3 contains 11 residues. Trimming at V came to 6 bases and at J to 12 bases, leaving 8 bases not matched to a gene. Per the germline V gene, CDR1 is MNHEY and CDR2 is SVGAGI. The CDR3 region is CASSRGGDLYF. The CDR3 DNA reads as TGTGCCAGCAGCCGAGGGGGCGATCTGTACTTC.

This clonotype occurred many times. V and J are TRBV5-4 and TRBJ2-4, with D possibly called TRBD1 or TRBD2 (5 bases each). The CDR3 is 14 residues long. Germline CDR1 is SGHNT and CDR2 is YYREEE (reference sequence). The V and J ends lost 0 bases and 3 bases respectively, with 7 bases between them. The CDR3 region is CASSLGGIKNIQYF. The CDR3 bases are TGTGCCAGCAGCTTGGGGGGGATCAAAAACATTCAGTACTTC.

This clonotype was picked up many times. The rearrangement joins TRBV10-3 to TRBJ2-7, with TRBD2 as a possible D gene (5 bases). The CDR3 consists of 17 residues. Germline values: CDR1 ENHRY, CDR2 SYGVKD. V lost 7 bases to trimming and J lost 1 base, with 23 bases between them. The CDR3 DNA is TGTGCCATCACTAACCGACCTTCTAGCACGGGTTCCTACGAGCAGTACTTC. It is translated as CAITNRPSSTGSYEQYF.

The CDR3 loop is CASSSTAEQGGNTIYF. CDR3 bases: TGTGCCAGCAGCTCTACGGCGGAACAGGGCGGAAACACCATATATTTT. The genes are TRBV7-9 and TRBJ1-3, with a possible D match to TRBD1 (6 bases). Trimming cost V 4 bases and J 4 bases, with 17 bases left between them. Germline V lookup: CDR1 SEHNR, CDR2 FQNEAQ (reference sequence). This CDR3 region has 16 residues.

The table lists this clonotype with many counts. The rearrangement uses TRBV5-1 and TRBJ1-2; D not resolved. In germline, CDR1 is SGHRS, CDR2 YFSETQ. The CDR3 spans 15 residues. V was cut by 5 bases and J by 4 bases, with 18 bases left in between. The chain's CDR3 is CASSSDRGALYGYTF. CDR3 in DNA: TGCGCCAGCAGTTCGGACCGAGGAGCCCTCTATGGCTACACCTTC.

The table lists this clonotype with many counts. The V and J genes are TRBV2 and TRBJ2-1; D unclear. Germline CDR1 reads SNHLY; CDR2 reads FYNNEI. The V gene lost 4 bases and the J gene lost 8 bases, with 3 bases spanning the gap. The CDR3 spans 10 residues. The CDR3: CASSGYEQFF. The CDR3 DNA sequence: TGTGCCAGCAGTGGTTATGAGCAGTTCTTC. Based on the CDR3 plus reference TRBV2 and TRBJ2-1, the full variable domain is EPEVTQTPSHQVTQMGQEVILRCVPISNHLYFYWYRQILGQKVEFLVSFYNNEISEKSEIFDDQFSVERPDGSNFTLKIRSTKLEDSAMYFCASSGYEQFFGPGTRLTVL.

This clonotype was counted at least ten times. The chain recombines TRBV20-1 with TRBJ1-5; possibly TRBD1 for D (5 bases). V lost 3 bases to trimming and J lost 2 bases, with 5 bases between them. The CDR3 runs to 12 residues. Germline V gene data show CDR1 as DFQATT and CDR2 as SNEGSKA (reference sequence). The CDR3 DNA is TGCAGTGCTAGCAGGGGCAATCAGCCCCAGCATTTT. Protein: CSASRGNQPQHF.

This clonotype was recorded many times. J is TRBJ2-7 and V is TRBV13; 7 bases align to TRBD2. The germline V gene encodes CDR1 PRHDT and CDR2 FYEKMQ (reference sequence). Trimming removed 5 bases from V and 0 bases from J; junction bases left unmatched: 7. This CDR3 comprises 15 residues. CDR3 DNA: TGTGCCAGCAGCCAACGCCGGGGGGACTCCTACGAGCAGTACTTC. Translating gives CASSQRRGDSYEQYF.

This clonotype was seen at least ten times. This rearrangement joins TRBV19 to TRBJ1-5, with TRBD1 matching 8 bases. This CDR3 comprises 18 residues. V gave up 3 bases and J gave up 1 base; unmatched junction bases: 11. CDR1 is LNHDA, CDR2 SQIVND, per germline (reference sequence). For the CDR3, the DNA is TGTGCCAGTAGTATTTATGGGTCGCAGGGGGCGAGCAATCAGCCCCAGCATTTT. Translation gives CASSIYGSQGASNQPQHF.

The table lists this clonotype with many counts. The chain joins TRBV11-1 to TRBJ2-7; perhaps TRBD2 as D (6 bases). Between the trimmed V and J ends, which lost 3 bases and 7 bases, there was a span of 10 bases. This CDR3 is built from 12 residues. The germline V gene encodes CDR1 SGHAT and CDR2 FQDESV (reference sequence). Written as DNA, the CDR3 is TGTGCCAGCAGCTTGGCGGGGAGAGAGCAGTACTTC. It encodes CASSLAGREQYF.

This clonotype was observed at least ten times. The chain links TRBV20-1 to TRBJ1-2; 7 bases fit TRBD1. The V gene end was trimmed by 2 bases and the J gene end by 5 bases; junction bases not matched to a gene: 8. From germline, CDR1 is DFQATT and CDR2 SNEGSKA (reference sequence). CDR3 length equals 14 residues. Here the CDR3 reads CSARYRGTGYGYTF. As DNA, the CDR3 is TGCAGTGCTAGATACAGGGGCACTGGGTATGGCTACACCTTC.

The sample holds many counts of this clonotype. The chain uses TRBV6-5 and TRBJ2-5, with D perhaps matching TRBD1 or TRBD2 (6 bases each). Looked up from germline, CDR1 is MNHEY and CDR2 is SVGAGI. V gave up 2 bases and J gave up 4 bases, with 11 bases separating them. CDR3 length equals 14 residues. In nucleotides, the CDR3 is TGTGCCAGCAGTTACGCTCGGGGGCGAGAGACCCAGTACTTC. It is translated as CASSYARGRETQYF.

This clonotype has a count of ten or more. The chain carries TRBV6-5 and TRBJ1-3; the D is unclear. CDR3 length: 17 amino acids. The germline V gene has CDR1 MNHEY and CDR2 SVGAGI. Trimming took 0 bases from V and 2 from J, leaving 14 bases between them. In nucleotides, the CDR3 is TGTGCCAGCAGTTACTCGTCCGGGGTATCGGCTGGAAACACCATATATTTT. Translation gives CASSYSSGVSAGNTIYF.

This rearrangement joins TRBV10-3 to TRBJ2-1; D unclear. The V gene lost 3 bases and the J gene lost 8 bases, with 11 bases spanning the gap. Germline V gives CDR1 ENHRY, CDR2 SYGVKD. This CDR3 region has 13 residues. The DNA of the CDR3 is TGTGCCATCAGTGACCACCTAGAAGATGAGCAGTTCTTC. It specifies CAISDHLEDEQFF.

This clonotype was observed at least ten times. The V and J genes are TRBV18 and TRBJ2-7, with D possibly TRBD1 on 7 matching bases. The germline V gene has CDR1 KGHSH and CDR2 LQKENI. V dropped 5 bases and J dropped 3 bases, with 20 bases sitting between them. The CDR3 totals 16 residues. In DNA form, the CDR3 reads TGTGCCAGCTCAAGGAGGGGGCGGCTTTACCACTACGAGCAGTACTTC. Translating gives CASSRRGRLYHYEQYF.

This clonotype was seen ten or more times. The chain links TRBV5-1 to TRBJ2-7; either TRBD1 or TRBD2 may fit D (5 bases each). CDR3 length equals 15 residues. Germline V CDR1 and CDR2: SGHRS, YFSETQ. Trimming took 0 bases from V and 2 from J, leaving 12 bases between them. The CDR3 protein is CASSLADQGPYEQYF. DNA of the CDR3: TGCGCCAGCAGCTTGGCCGACCAGGGACCCTACGAGCAGTACTTC.

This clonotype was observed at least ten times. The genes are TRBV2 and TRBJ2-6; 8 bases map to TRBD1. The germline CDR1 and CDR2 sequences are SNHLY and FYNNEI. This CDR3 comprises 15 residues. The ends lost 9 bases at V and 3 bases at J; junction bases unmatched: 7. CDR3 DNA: TGTGCCAGTAGGGACAGGTCCCTTGGGGCCAACGTCCTGACTTTC. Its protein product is CASRDRSLGANVLTF.

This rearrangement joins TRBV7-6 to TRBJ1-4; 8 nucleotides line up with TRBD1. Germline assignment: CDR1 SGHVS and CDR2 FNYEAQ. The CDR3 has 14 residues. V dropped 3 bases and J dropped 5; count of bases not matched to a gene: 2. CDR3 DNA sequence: TGTGCCAGCAGCTTGACAGGGGTGAATGAAAAACTGTTTTTT. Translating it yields CASSLTGVNEKLFF.

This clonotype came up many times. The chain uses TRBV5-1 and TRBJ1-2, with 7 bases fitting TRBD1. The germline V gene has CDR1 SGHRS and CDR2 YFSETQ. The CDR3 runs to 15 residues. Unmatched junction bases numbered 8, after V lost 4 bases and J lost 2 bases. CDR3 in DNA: TGCGCCAGCAGCAAAACCGGGACAGCCAACTATGGCTACACCTTC. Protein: CASSKTGTANYGYTF. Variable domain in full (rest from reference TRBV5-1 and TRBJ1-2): KAGVTQTPRYLIKTRGQQVTLSCSPISGHRSVSWYQQTPGQGLQFLFEYFSETQRNKGNFPGRFSGRQFSNSRSEMNVSTLELGDSALYLCASSKTGTANYGYTFGSGTRLTVV.

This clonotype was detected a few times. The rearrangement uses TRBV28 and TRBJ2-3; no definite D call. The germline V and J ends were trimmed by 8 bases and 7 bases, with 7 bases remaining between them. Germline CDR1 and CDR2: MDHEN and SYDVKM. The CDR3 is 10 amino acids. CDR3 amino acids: CASGPYTQYF. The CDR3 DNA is TGTGCCAGCGGTCCCTATACGCAGTATTTT. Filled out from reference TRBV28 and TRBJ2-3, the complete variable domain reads DVKVTQSSRYLVKRTGEKVFLECVQDMDHENMFWYRQDPGLGLRLIYFSYDVKMKEKGDIPEGYSVSREKKERFSLILESASTNQTSMYLCASGPYTQYFGPGTRLTVL.

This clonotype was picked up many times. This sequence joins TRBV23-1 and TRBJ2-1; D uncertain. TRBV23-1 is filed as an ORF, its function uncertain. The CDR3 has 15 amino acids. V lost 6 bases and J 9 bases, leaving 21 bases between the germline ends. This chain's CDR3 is CASSRFTVTCGEQFF. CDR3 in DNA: TGCGCCAGCAGCCGCTTCACGGTCACGTGCGGTGAGCAGTTCTTC.

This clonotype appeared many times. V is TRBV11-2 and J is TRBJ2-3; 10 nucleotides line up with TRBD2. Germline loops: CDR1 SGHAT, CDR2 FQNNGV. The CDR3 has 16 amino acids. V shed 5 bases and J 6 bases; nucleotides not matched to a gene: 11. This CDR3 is CASSPRTSGGGDTQYF. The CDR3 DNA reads TGTGCCAGCAGCCCCAGGACTAGCGGTGGGGGGGATACGCAGTATTTT.

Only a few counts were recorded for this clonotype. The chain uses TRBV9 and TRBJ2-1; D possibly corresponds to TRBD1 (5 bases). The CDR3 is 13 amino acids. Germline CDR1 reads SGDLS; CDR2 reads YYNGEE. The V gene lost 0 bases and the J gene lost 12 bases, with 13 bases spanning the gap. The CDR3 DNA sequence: TGTGCCAGCAGCGTAGAGGGGTTGGTTCTGCAGTTCTTC. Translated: CASSVEGLVLQFF.

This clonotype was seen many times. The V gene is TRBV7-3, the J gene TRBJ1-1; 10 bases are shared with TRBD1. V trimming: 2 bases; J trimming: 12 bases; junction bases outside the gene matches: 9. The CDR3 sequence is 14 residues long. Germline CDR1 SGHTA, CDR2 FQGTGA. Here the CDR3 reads CASSLGRDRGDSFF. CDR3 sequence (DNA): TGTGCCAGCAGCTTAGGGCGGGACAGGGGTGATTCTTTCTTT.

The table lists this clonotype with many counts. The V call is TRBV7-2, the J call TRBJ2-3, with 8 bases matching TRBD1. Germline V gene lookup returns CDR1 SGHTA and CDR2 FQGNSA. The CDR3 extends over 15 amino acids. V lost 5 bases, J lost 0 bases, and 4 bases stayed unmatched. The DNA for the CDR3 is TGTGCCAGCAGCCTGGGACAGGCTAGCACAGATACGCAGTATTTT. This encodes CASSLGQASTDTQYF.

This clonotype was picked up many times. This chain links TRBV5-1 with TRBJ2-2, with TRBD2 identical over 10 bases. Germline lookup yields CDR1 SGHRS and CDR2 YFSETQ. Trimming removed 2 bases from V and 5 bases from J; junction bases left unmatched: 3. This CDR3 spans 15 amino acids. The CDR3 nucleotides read TGCGCCAGCAGCTTCGGGACTAGCGTTACCGGGGAGCTGTTTTTT. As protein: CASSFGTSVTGELFF.

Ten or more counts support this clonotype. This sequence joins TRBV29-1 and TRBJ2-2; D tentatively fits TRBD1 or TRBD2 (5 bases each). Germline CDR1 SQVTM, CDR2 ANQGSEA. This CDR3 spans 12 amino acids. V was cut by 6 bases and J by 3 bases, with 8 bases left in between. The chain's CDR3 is CSVGEYTGELFF. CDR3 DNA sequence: TGCAGCGTGGGGGAGTACACCGGGGAGCTGTTTTTT.

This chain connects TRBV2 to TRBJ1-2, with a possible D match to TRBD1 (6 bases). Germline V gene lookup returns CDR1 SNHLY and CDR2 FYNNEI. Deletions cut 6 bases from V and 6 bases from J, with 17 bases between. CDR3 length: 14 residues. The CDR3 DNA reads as TGTGCCAGCAGCCCCTTGGGACAATTAGATGGCTACACCTTC. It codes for CASSPLGQLDGYTF.

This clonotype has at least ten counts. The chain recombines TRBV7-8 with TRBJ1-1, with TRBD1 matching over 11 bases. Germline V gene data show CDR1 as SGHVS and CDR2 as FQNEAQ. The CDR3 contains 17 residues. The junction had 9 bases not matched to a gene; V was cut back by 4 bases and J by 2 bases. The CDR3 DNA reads TGTGCCAGCAGCTCCCTAGGACAGGGGGCAAGAAACACTGAAGCTTTCTTT. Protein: CASSSLGQGARNTEAFF.

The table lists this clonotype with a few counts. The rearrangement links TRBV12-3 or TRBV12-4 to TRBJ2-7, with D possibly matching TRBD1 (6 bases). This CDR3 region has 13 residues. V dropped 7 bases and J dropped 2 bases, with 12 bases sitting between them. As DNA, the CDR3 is TGTGCCAGCACCCGCGGACAGACCTACGAGCAGTACTTC. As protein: CASTRGQTYEQYF.

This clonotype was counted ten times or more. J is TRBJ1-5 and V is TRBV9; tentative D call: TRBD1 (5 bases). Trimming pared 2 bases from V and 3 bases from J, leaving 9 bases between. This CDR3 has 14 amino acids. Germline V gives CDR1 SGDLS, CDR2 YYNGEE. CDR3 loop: CASSVGTANQPQHF. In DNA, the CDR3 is TGTGCCAGCAGCGTGGGGACCGCCAATCAGCCCCAGCATTTT.